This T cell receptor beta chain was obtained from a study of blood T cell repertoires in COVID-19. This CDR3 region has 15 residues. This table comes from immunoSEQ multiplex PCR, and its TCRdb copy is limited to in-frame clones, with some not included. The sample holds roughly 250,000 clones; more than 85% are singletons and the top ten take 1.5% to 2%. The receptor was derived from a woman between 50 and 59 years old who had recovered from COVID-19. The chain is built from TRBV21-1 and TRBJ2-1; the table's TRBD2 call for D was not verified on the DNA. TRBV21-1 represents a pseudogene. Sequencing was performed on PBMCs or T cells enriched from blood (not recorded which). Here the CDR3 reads CASSGPGSNYNEQFF. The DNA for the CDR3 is TGTGCCAGCAGCGGTCCGGGTTCGAACTACAATGAGCAGTTCTTC.